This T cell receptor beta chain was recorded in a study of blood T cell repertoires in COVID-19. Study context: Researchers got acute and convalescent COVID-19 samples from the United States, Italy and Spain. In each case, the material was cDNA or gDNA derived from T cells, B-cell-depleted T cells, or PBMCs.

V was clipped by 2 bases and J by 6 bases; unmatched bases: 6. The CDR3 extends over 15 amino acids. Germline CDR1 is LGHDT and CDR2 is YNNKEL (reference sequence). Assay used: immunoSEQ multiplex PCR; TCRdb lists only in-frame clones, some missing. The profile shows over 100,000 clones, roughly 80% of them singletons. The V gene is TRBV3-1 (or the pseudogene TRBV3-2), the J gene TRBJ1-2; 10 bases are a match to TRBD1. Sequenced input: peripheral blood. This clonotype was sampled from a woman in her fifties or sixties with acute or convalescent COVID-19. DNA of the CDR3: TGTGCCAGCAGCCAACCGGGACAGGGGATACATGGCTACACCTTC. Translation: CASSQPGQGIHGYTF.